Listed below are T cell receptor beta chains from one sample, sequenced in a study of read filtering for tumor transcriptome and immune sequencing. TCRdb passed the reads through MiXCR, listing each CDR3 protein once. The sample holds about 58,000 distinct CDR3 sequences; 9% to 15% are singletons and the top ten take roughly 17%. Sequencing was done on a sample of a population of CD138-negative cells sorted from bone marrow. The receptors come from a donor aged 40 or older with multiple myeloma. Both conserved end residues are part of each CDR3. A D gene is named only where the DNA matches it firmly. Clone size is stated in some rows and not others, as once, few, many or a class when expanded.

d_gene	len	abundance	v_gene	j_gene	CDR3aa	CDR3nt
.	14	.	TRBV3-1	TRBJ2-5	CASSQGRGSETQYF	TGTGCCAGCAGCCAAGGAAGGGGGTCAGAGACCCAGTACTTC
.	14	many	TRBV12-3/TRBV12-4	TRBJ1-4	CASSLSGAGEKLFF	TGTGCCAGCAGTTTATCGGGGGCCGGGGAGAAACTGTTTTTT
TRBD2	15	many	TRBV5-1	TRBJ2-7	CASSIDGREGSEQCF	TGCGCCAGCAGCATCGACGGCAGGGAGGGGTCAGAGCAGTGCTTC
TRBD2	14	many	TRBV6-6	TRBJ2-1	CASSGRGGVNEQFF	TGTGCCAGCAGTGGGCGGGGGGGGGTGAATGAGCAGTTCTTC
.	16	few	TRBV3-1	TRBJ2-7	CASSLTWDFRSYEQYF	TGTGCCAGCAGCCTAACCTGGGACTTTCGCTCCTACGAGCAGTACTTC
.	14	many	TRBV7-8	TRBJ2-1	CASAETETLNEQFF	TGTGCCAGCGCCGAGACAGAGACTCTCAATGAGCAGTTCTTC
.	14	many	TRBV27	TRBJ1-5	CASKSHGSNQPQHF	TGTGCCAGCAAGTCGCACGGTAGCAATCAGCCCCAGCATTTT
TRBD1	13	many	TRBV20-1	TRBJ1-1	CSARGDRNTEAFF	TGCAGTGCTAGAGGGGACAGGAACACTGAAGCTTTCTTT
TRBD2	15	.	TRBV7-2	TRBJ2-1	CASSFRPSGYNEQSF	TGTGCCAGCAGCTTTCGGCCTAGCGGTTACAATGAGCAGTCCTTC
.	17	few	TRBV25-1	TRBJ2-5	CASSELDRTTSLGTQYF	TGTGCCAGCAGTGAACTAGACAGGACAACTTCCTTGGGGACCCAGTACTTC
.	12	many	TRBV29-1	TRBJ1-4	CSGWGTNEKLFF	TGCAGCGGGTGGGGTACTAATGAAAAACTGTTTTTT
.	15	many	TRBV4-1	TRBJ2-1	CASSQALGTYNEQFF	TGCGCCAGCAGCCAAGCCCTAGGGACCTACAATGAGCAGTTCTTC
.	14	many	TRBV5-1	TRBJ2-5	CASSLGGSQETQYF	TGCGCCAGCAGCTTGGGCGGGTCCCAAGAGACCCAGTACTTC
.	18	.	TRBV14	TRBJ2-4	CASSRGGVGRLTSSIQYF	TGTGCCAGCAGCCGCGGTGGGGTTGGAAGGCTCACGTCTAGCATTCAGTACTTC
.	18	many	TRBV21-1	TRBJ1-5	CASKRGDPYPYSNQPQHF	TGTGCCAGCAAACGAGGGGATCCGTACCCTTATAGCAATCAGCCCCAGCATTTT
TRBD2	16	many	TRBV24-1	TRBJ2-5	CATSDLLGGGRETQYF	TGTGCCACCAGTGATTTGCTCGGGGGGGGGAGAGAGACCCAGTACTTC
.	16	many	TRBV4-2	TRBJ1-1	CASSQVNRRLNTEAFF	TGTGCCAGCAGCCAAGTCAACAGGAGGTTGAACACTGAAGCTTTCTTT
.	14	.	TRBV6-2/TRBV6-3	TRBJ1-5	CASRSGQIGQSQHF	TGTGCCAGCAGATCCGGGCAAATCGGTCAGTCCCAGCATTTT
.	14	.	TRBV24-1	TRBJ2-1	CATSVEGRDYEQFF	TGTGCCACCAGTGTCGAGGGCAGGGATTACGAGCAGTTCTTC
.	16	many	TRBV4-1	TRBJ2-2	CASSQEAAANTGELFF	TGCGCCAGCAGCCAAGAGGCAGCGGCGAACACCGGGGAGCTGTTTTTT
.	13	many	TRBV7-2	TRBJ2-7	CASSSLLGVRQYF	TGTGCCAGCAGTTCCTTACTCGGGGTAAGGCAGTACTTC